Following are 17 T cell receptor beta chains from one sample sequenced in a study of blood T cells in healthy people across ages. A second PCR of roughly 7 to 11 cycles used a sample-barcoded 5' primer and a J-beta primer mix. MiXCR was run by TCRdb on the 5' RACE reads, yielding one entry per CDR3 protein. The sample records fewer than 2 million distinct CDR3 sequences, about two fifths being singletons. Sequenced sample: blood. These receptor sequences come from a human donor in good health.

V and J are TRBV4-2 and TRBJ1-1; 9 nucleotides line up with TRBD1. The CDR3 runs to 16 residues. The germline V gene has CDR1 LGHNA and CDR2 YNFKEQ. After removal of 3 bases from V and 0 bases from J, the junction contained 5 bases not matched to a gene. Here the CDR3 reads CASSQGGDRVNTEAFF. The CDR3 coding sequence is TGTGCCAGCAGCCAGGGTGGGGACAGGGTGAACACTGAAGCTTTCTTT.

V is TRBV6-1 and J is TRBJ2-5; D is ambiguous. Germline V gene lookup returns CDR1 MNHNS and CDR2 SASEGT. V lost 0 bases to trimming and J lost 2 bases, with 13 bases between them. The CDR3 is 16 amino acids. This CDR3 is CASSEATFPPQETQYF. In DNA form, the CDR3 reads TGTGCCAGCAGTGAAGCGACCTTTCCCCCTCAAGAGACCCAGTACTTC.

The chain uses TRBV7-6 and TRBJ2-7, with TRBD1 matching 9 bases. The germline V gene encodes CDR1 SGHVS and CDR2 FNYEAQ. CDR3 length: 15 amino acids. J was trimmed by 4 bases and V by 1 base; bases with no gene match: 5. In DNA form, the CDR3 reads TGTGCCAGCAGCTTAGATGGGACAGGGAGATACGAGCAGTACTTC. Amino acids: CASSLDGTGRYEQYF. The full variable domain, in which reference TRBV7-6 and TRBJ2-7 provide the parts outside the CDR3, is GAGVSQSPRYKVTKRGQDVALRCDPISGHVSLYWYRQALGQGPEFLTYFNYEAQQDKSGLPNDRFSAERPEGSISTLTIQRTEQRDSAMYRCASSLDGTGRYEQYFGPGTRLTVT.

Concerning this clonotype: The germline gene is not matched at one end of the junction; a read error may be the cause. The V and J genes are TRBV14 and TRBJ2-5; D call uncertain. The V gene's germline CDR1 is SGHDN and CDR2 FVKESK. The CDR3 length is 13 residues. The CDR3 sequence is CASSLPWRETRYF. CDR3 in DNA: TGTGCCAGCAGCCTACCCTGGCGAGAGACCCGGTACTTC.

The sample holds many counts of this clonotype. V gene TRBV5-1 combines with J gene TRBJ1-2; 7 nucleotides agree with TRBD1. Per germline, CDR1 SGHRS and CDR2 YFSETQ. The CDR3 sequence is 14 residues long. Losses at the gene ends were 0 bases for V and 3 bases for J; bases not matched to a gene: 2. CDR3: CASSLGDSDYGYTF. For the CDR3, the DNA is TGCGCCAGCAGCTTGGGGGACAGCGACTATGGCTACACCTTC.

J is TRBJ1-2 and V is TRBV5-1; no firm D call. The V end was cut by 1 base, the J end by 0 bases, with 10 bases between. In germline, CDR1 is SGHRS, CDR2 YFSETQ. This CDR3 has 15 residues. CDR3 sequence reads: CASSLWAATNYGYTF. CDR3 DNA: TGCGCCAGCAGCTTGTGGGCAGCAACTAACTATGGCTACACCTTC. The complete variable domain, with remaining parts taken from reference TRBV5-1 and TRBJ1-2, reads KAGVTQTPRYLIKTRGQQVTLSCSPISGHRSVSWYQQTPGQGLQFLFEYFSETQRNKGNFPGRFSGRQFSNSRSEMNVSTLELGDSALYLCASSLWAATNYGYTFGSGTRLTVV.

The V gene is TRBV7-2, the J gene TRBJ2-7, with no clear D. The germline gives CDR1 SGHTA, CDR2 FQGNSA. CDR3 size: 12 residues. Trimming shortened V by 2 bases and J by 5 bases, and 7 bases separated the two germline ends. The CDR3, as DNA: TGTGCCAGCAGCTTAAGTTTCAACGAGCAGTACTTC. It yields the protein CASSLSFNEQYF.

This clonotype has a single count. The CDR3 here is CSARGASGGLYEQYF. CDR3 nucleotides: TGCAGTGCTAGAGGTGCTAGCGGGGGCCTCTACGAGCAGTACTTC. The V gene is TRBV20-1, the J gene TRBJ2-7, with 10 bases matching TRBD2. CDR1 is DFQATT and CDR2 is SNEGSKA in the germline V gene (reference sequence). The J segment lost 3 bases and the V segment lost 1 base, leaving 6 bases of the junction unmatched. This CDR3 is built from 15 residues.

The gene calls are TRBV15 and TRBJ1-2, with 10 bases identical to TRBD1. CDR1 is LNHNV, CDR2 YYDKDF, per germline (reference sequence). Trimming took 0 bases from V and 8 from J; bases not matched to a gene: 3. This CDR3 region has 14 residues. The CDR3 spells CATSRDGTGAGYTF. CDR3 nucleotide sequence: TGTGCCACCAGCAGAGATGGGACAGGGGCCGGCTACACCTTC.

The V gene is TRBV29-1, the J gene TRBJ2-7; tentatively, D is TRBD2 (5 bases). From germline, CDR1 is SQVTM and CDR2 ANQGSEA. CDR3 size: 13 residues. Deletions cut 2 bases from V and 0 bases from J, with 8 bases between. The CDR3 DNA sequence: TGCAGCGTTGAAAGCGGACTCTCCTACGAGCAGTACTTC. Amino acids: CSVESGLSYEQYF.

The table lists this clonotype with many counts. Written as DNA, the CDR3 is TGCAGCGTCTCCGTGGGGACAGGGGATGGTTGGCAGTACTTC. Protein sequence: CSVSVGTGDGWQYF. The V gene is TRBV29-1, the J gene TRBJ2-7; 10 nucleotides line up with TRBD1. Trimming at V came to 6 bases and at J to 9 bases, leaving 14 bases not matched to a gene. Per germline, CDR1 SQVTM and CDR2 ANQGSEA. CDR3 size: 14 residues.

CDR3: CASSLESLRNYGYTF. Here the CDR3 DNA reads TGTGCCAGCAGCTTAGAAAGTTTGCGGAACTATGGCTACACCTTC. This rearrangement joins TRBV7-2 to TRBJ1-2; unclear D gene. This CDR3 has 15 amino acids. Germline CDR1 reads SGHTA; CDR2 reads FQGNSA. Trimming shortened V by 1 base and J by 2 bases, and 11 bases separated the two germline ends.

The V call is TRBV7-9, the J call TRBJ2-3; 8 positions agree with TRBD2. The CDR3 totals 15 residues. Germline V CDR1 and CDR2: SEHNR, FQNEAQ (reference sequence). Trimming took 5 bases from V and 3 from J; bases not matched to a gene: 7. CDR3 loop: CASSPGTRMTDTQYF. In DNA form, the CDR3 reads TGTGCCAGCAGCCCAGGGACTAGGATGACAGATACGCAGTATTTT.

This clonotype was picked up a small number of times. This chain joins TRBV30 and TRBJ2-1; 9 positions agree with TRBD2. The J call may be wrong; the DNA end is better matched by TRBJ2-7. Germline V CDR1 and CDR2: GTSNPN, SVGIG (reference sequence). The CDR3 loop spans 15 amino acids. CDR3 DNA sequence: TGTGCCTGGAGTATCACTAGCGGGTCCTACAATGAGCAGTACTTC. Translated: CAWSITSGSYNEQYF.

This clonotype has more than one count but fewer than ten. The chain carries TRBV5-1 and TRBJ1-2, with TRBD1 identical over 9 bases. The V segment lost 3 bases and the J segment 8 bases; nucleotides outside the gene matches: 11. Germline-derived CDR1 and CDR2 are SGHRS and YFSETQ. The CDR3 extends over 15 amino acids. The CDR3: CASSSPPGQGFGYTF. The CDR3 nucleotides are TGCGCCAGCAGCTCTCCCCCGGGACAGGGTTTCGGCTACACCTTC.

As concerns this clonotype: An end of the junction does not agree with germline; a read error may underlie this. The chain is built from TRBV7-2 and TRBJ2-5, with a tentative D call TRBD2 (7 bases). Germline CDR1 SGHTA, CDR2 FQGNSA. CDR3 length: 16 amino acids. The CDR3: CVSSIGGGGARETQYF. The CDR3 DNA sequence: TGCGTCAGCAGCATCGGTGGAGGGGGGGCGCGGGAGACCCAGTACTTC.

This clonotype appeared a few times. V is TRBV16 and J is TRBJ2-1, with no clear D. Trimming left V 2 bases short and J 9 bases short, with 11 bases between. The length of the CDR3 is 13 residues. CDR1 is KGHSY, CDR2 FQNENV, per germline. The CDR3 sequence: CASSQRSGGEQFF. For the CDR3, the DNA is TGTGCCAGCAGCCAACGGTCCGGCGGTGAGCAGTTCTTC.